Following are 9 T cell receptor beta chains from one sample sequenced in a study of cytomegalovirus exposure and HLA in healthy donors. Both 60 Vbeta primers and 13 Jbeta primers went into the PCR. Generated by immunoSEQ multiplex PCR, the TCRdb table keeps only in-frame clones and is missing some. The top ten hold roughly 4% of the sample, which has about 140,000 clones, 76% seen once. Sequencing was performed on PBMCs. The origin of the receptors is a man younger than 35 in good health and CMV-seronegative.

The chain combines TRBV6-5 with TRBJ1-1; D gene unclear. From germline, CDR1 is MNHEY and CDR2 SVGAGI. V shed 2 bases and J shed 1 base, with 8 bases lying between them. The CDR3 spans 14 residues. The DNA for the CDR3 is TGTGCCAGCAGTTACCAGGCTTCGAACACTGAAGCTTTCTTT. Translated, it gives CASSYQASNTEAFF.

The gene calls are TRBV10-3 and TRBJ2-7, with 7 bases fitting TRBD1. CDR1 ENHRY and CDR2 SYGVKD come from the germline V gene. V lost 3 bases and J lost 4; bases outside the gene matches: 9. The CDR3 extends over 15 amino acids. CDR3 DNA: TGTGCCATCAGTGACGGGGACAGTGAGAGATACGAGCAGTACTTC. This codes for CAISDGDSERYEQYF.

The rearrangement links TRBV18 to TRBJ2-3, with 7 bases fitting TRBD1. The CDR3 covers 16 residues. Per the germline V gene, CDR1 is KGHSH and CDR2 is LQKENI. Trimming removed 4 bases from V and 3 bases from J; junction bases left unmatched: 10. CDR3 DNA sequence: TGTGCCAGCTCACATACTCCCGGGACAGTTACAGATACGCAGTATTTT. Protein product: CASSHTPGTVTDTQYF.

The chain couples TRBV19 to TRBJ2-7, with D tentatively TRBD1 (5 bases). This CDR3 has 13 residues. Germline assignment: CDR1 LNHDA and CDR2 SQIVND (reference sequence). V was shortened by 4 bases and J by 2 bases, with 9 bases between the two germline ends. The CDR3 sequence: CASSTTETYEQYF. The CDR3, as DNA: TGTGCCAGTAGTACGACAGAGACCTACGAGCAGTACTTC. The whole variable domain, filled in from reference TRBV19 and TRBJ2-7, reads DGGITQSPKYLFRKEGQNVTLSCEQNLNHDAMYWYRQDPGQGLRLIYYSQIVNDFQKGDIAEGYSVSREKKESFPLTVTSAQKNPTAFYLCASSTTETYEQYFGPGTRLTVT.

The chain joins TRBV7-8 to TRBJ2-2, with TRBD2 matching 8 bases. Germline V lookup: CDR1 SGHVS, CDR2 FQNEAQ. V was pared by 1 base and J by 5 bases, with 3 bases of the junction left unmatched. The CDR3 loop spans 15 amino acids. DNA for the CDR3: TGTGCCAGCAGCTTAGGCGGGAGGCGGACCGGGGAGCTGTTTTTT. It specifies CASSLGGRRTGELFF.

The rearrangement links TRBV5-5 to TRBJ2-7, with 7 bases identical to TRBD1. The CDR3 runs 16 residues. Germline V gives CDR1 SGHKS, CDR2 YYEKEE (reference sequence). With V trimmed by 4 bases and J by 2 bases, 12 bases remained unmatched. CDR3 in amino acids: CASSERQGVPAYEQYF. The CDR3 region has the DNA TGTGCCAGCAGCGAACGACAGGGAGTGCCGGCCTACGAGCAGTACTTC.

The rearrangement uses TRBV19 and TRBJ1-5; D might be TRBD1 (6 bases). Trimming left V 4 bases short and J 4 bases short, with 14 bases between. The CDR3 is 15 amino acids. From germline, CDR1 is LNHDA and CDR2 SQIVND (reference sequence). The CDR3 sequence: CASSTYTGINQPQHF. The DNA for the CDR3 is TGTGCCAGTAGTACGTATACAGGGATAAATCAGCCCCAGCATTTT.

This clone showed up just once. The rearrangement uses TRBV25-1 and TRBJ1-5; 8 bases agree with TRBD1. After removal of 4 bases from V and 4 bases from J, the junction contained 3 bases not matched to a gene. CDR1 and CDR2 from the germline V gene are MGHDK and SYGVNS. This CDR3 has 14 amino acids. CDR3 residues: CASSATGVNQPQHF. As DNA, the CDR3 is TGTGCCAGCAGTGCGACAGGGGTTAATCAGCCCCAGCATTTT.

The J gene is TRBJ2-5, the V gene TRBV13; tentatively, D is TRBD1 (6 bases). Germline V gives CDR1 PRHDT, CDR2 FYEKMQ (reference sequence). Trimming cost V 2 bases and J 5 bases, with 15 bases left between them. CDR3 length equals 15 residues. CDR3 sequence: CASSLSQGTTETQYF. The CDR3 coding sequence is TGTGCCAGCAGCTTATCTCAGGGGACCACGGAGACCCAGTACTTC.